One and the same sample provided the 8 T cell receptor beta chains below, sequenced in a study of cytomegalovirus exposure and HLA in healthy donors (dated by TCRdb to the late 2010s). The library relied on the immunoSEQ multiplex PCR assay. The multiplex PCR relied on a mix of 60 forward primers for TCR Vbeta segments and 13 reverse primers for TCR Jbeta segments. TCRdb took this table from immuneACCESS and kept in-frame rearrangements with V and J called. Such tables lack part of the clones; where checked against another copy, unresolved V genes explain under half of the gap, and the rest is unexplained. A total of roughly 170,000 clones appear in this sample, around 78% of them only once. About 0.8% of the sample belongs to the ten largest clones. Input material: PBMCs. All receptors derive from a female donor in good health and CMV-seronegative.

J is TRBJ2-5 and V is TRBV29-1; 8 nucleotides align to TRBD1. The end of the DNA is better explained by TRBJ2-7, so the J call may be wrong. The CDR3 length is 13 residues. CDR1 is SQVTM and CDR2 is ANQGSEA in the germline V gene. The CDR3 spells CSAGQGGSNEQYF. The DNA for the CDR3 is TGCAGCGCCGGACAGGGTGGCTCTAACGAGCAGTACTTC.

V gene TRBV21-1 combines with J gene TRBJ2-5; the table's D call, TRBD1, has no DNA check behind it. TRBV21-1 is assigned pseudogene status. This CDR3 has 15 residues. As DNA, the CDR3 is TGTGCCAGCAGCAATCGAGGGGGCCGACGAGAGACCCAGTACTTC. Translated: CASSNRGGRRETQYF.

This rearrangement joins TRBV9 to TRBJ2-3; the match to TRBD1 covers 11 bases. This CDR3 has 16 amino acids. V shed 4 bases and J 4 bases; nucleotides not matched to a gene: 8. Germline CDR1 and CDR2: SGDLS and YYNGEE. DNA for the CDR3: TGTGCCAGCAGCCCGAGGACAGGGGGCAATGCAGATACGCAGTATTTT. This encodes CASSPRTGGNADTQYF.

V and J are TRBV18 and TRBJ1-6; D ambiguous. The ends were cut back, 2 bases at V and 3 bases at J, with 5 bases in the middle. CDR1 is KGHSH, CDR2 LQKENI, per germline. There are 14 residues in the CDR3. CDR3 in amino acids: CASSPSSYNSPLHF. CDR3 in DNA: TGTGCCAGCTCACCATCCAGCTATAATTCACCCCTCCACTTT.

This chain links TRBV27 with TRBJ2-2; D is ambiguous. The V gene lost 5 bases and the J gene lost 6 bases, with 22 bases spanning the gap. Germline-derived CDR1 and CDR2 are MNHEY and SMNVEV (reference sequence). The CDR3 contains 17 residues. CDR3 DNA sequence: TGTGCCAGCAGTACCCGGCCTACATCTCAAAGCGCCGGGGAGCTGTTTTTT. Translating gives CASSTRPTSQSAGELFF.

This clone is a singleton in its sample. The J gene is TRBJ1-2, the V gene TRBV9; D ambiguous. Germline V CDR1 and CDR2: SGDLS, YYNGEE. The CDR3 consists of 13 residues. Trimming took off 3 bases at V and 8 bases at J, with 14 bases between the two ends. The CDR3 loop is CASSGWPPWGYTF. CDR3 nucleotide sequence: TGTGCCAGCAGCGGGTGGCCCCCCTGGGGCTACACCTTC.

The chain employs TRBV7-2 and TRBJ2-3, with TRBD2 as a possible D gene (5 bases). V was pared by 2 bases and J by 8 bases, with 14 bases between. The CDR3 is 14 residues long. Germline values: CDR1 SGHTA, CDR2 FQGNSA. The CDR3 coding sequence is TGTGCCAGCAGCTTATTGTCTAGCCTGGGTACGCAGTATTTT. This codes for CASSLLSSLGTQYF.

The chain recombines TRBV29-1 with TRBJ1-1; D not resolved. Looked up from germline, CDR1 is SQVTM and CDR2 is ANQGSEA. V dropped 7 bases and J dropped 2 bases, with 8 bases sitting between them. CDR3 size: 11 residues. The CDR3 DNA follows: TGCAGCGCAGAAATTAACACTGAAGCTTTCTTT. Its translation: CSAEINTEAFF. Supplemented by reference TRBV29-1 and TRBJ1-1, the full variable domain reads SAVISQKPSRDICQRGTSLTIQCQVDSQVTMMFWYRQQPGQSLTLIATANQGSEATYESGFVIDKFPISRPNLTFSTLTVSNMSPEDSSIYLCSAEINTEAFFGQGTRLTVV.